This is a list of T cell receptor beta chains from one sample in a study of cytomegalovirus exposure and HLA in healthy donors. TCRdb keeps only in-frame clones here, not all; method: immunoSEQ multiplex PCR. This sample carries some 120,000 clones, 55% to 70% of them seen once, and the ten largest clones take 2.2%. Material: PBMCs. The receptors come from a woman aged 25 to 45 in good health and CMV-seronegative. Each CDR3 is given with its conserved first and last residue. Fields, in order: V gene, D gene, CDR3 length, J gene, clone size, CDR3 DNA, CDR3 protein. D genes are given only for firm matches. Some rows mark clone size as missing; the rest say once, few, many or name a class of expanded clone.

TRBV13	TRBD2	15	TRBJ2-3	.	TGTGCCAGCAGCTTAAGGTCCAGCGGGAGAGGTACGCAGTATTTT	CASSLRSSGRGTQYF
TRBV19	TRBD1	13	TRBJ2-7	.	TGTGCCAGTAGGGGGACAGACCCGTGGGAGCAGTACTTC	CASRGTDPWEQYF
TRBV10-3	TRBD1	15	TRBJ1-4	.	TGTGCCATCAGAAAACAGGGGACCAACGATGAAAAACTGTTTTTT	CAIRKQGTNDEKLFF
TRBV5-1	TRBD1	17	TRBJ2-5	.	TGCGCCAGCAGTCTCCCGGGACAGGGGGCCGGGGGAGAGACCCAGTACTTC	CASSLPGQGAGGETQYF
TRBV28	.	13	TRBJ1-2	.	TGTGCCAGCAGTTTAGGGGGGGGAGGCGGCTACACCTTC	CASSLGGGGGYTF
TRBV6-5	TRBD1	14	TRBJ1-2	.	TGTGCCAGCACCCGGGACAGGGTAAAGTATGGCTACACCTTC	CASTRDRVKYGYTF
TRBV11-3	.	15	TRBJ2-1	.	TGTGCCAGCAGCTTAGGCGAGAGCTCCTACAATGAGCAGTTCTTC	CASSLGESSYNEQFF
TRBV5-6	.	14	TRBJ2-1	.	TGTGCCAGCAGCTTGGCGACAGTCTACAATGAGCAGTTCTTC	CASSLATVYNEQFF
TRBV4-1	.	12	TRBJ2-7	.	TGCGCCAGCAGCCAAGTCGGCTACGAGCAGTACTTC	CASSQVGYEQYF
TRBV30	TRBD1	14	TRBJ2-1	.	TGTGCCTGGAGTTGGGACAGGGGTTACAATGAGCAGTTCTTC	CAWSWDRGYNEQFF
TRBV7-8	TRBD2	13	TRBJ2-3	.	TGTGCCAGCAGCTCAGCGGGGGGAGATACGCAGTATTTT	CASSSAGGDTQYF
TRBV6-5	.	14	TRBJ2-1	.	TGTGCCAGCAGTTCGGGACAAGACCTGGGTGAGCAGTTCTTC	CASSSGQDLGEQFF
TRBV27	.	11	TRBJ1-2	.	TGTGCCAGCAGTTTACCGTATGGCTACACCTTC	CASSLPYGYTF
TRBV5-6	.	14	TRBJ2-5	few	TGTGCCAGCAGCTTGCGCGGGACTTATGGGACCCAGTACTTC	CASSLRGTYGTQYF
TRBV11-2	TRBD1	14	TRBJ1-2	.	TGTGCCAGCACCGAGACAGGGAATAACTATGGCTACACCTTC	CASTETGNNYGYTF
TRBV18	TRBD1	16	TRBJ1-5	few	TGTGCCAGCGGCCCCGGAGCACAGGGGGGCCATCAGCCCCAGCATTTT	CASGPGAQGGHQPQHF
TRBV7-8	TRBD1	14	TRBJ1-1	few	TGTGCCAGCAGCTTCGGGACAGGGGGTACTGAAGCTTTCTTT	CASSFGTGGTEAFF
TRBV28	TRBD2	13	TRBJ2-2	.	TGTGCCGCGGGAGGACTGAACACCGGGGAGCTGTTTTTT	CAAGGLNTGELFF
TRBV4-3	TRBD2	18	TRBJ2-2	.	TGCGCCAGCAGCCAAGATGAAGATGCGGGAGAGGAGACCGGGGAGCTGTTTTTT	CASSQDEDAGEETGELFF
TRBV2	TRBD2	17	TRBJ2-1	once	TGTGCCAGCATTCCCTTGCTAGCGGAAACCAAACGCGATGAGCAGTTCTTC	CASIPLLAETKRDEQFF
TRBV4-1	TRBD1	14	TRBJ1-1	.	TGCGCCAGCAGCCAAGGGACAGGGAGGCCTGAAGCTTTCTTT	CASSQGTGRPEAFF
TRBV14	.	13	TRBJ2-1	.	TGTGCCAGCAGCCAAGATCGTGGGCGTGAGCAGTTCTTC	CASSQDRGREQFF
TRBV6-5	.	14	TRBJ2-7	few	TGTGCCAGCAGCCCCCTACGGCGGATACGCGAGCAGTACTTC	CASSPLRRIREQYF
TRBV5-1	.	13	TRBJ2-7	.	TGCGCCAGCAGCGGAACGGGAGTTGGGGAGCAGTACTTC	CASSGTGVGEQYF